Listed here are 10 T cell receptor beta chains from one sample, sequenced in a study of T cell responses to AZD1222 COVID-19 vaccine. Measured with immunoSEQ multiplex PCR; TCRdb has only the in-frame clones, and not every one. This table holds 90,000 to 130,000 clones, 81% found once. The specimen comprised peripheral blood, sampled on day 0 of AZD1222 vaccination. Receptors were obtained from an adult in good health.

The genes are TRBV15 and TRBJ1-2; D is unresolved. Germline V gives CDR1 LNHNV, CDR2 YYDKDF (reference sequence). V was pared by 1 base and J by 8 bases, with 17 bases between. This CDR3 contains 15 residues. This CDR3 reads CATSRVAGALGGYTF. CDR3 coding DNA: TGTGCCACCAGCAGAGTGGCAGGAGCACTCGGGGGCTACACCTTC.

The CDR3 DNA follows: TGTGCCAGCAGCGCGGTAGCTGGAAACACCATATATTTT. This gives the protein CASSAVAGNTIYF. V usage is TRBV9 and J usage is TRBJ1-3, with unresolved D. V lost 3 bases to trimming and J lost 2 bases, with 6 bases between them. Germline V gene data show CDR1 as SGDLS and CDR2 as YYNGEE. CDR3 length equals 13 residues.

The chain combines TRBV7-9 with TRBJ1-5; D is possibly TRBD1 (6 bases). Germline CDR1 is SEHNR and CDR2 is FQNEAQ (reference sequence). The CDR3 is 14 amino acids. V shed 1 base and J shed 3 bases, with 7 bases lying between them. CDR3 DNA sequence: TGTGCCAGCAGCTTAGGGACAGCCAATCAGCCCCAGCATTTT. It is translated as CASSLGTANQPQHF.

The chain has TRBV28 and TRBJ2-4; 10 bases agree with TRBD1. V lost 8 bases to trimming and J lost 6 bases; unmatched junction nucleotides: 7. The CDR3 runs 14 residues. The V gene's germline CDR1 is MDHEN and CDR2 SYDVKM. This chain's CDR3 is CASSNGDRGNIQYF. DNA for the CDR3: TGTGCCAGCTCTAATGGGGACAGGGGAAACATTCAGTACTTC.

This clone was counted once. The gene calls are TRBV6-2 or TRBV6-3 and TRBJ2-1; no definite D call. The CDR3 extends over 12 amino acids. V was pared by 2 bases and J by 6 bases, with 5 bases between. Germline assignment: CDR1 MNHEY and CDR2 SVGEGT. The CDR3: CASSYIANEQFF. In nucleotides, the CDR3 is TGTGCCAGCAGTTACATAGCCAATGAGCAGTTCTTC.

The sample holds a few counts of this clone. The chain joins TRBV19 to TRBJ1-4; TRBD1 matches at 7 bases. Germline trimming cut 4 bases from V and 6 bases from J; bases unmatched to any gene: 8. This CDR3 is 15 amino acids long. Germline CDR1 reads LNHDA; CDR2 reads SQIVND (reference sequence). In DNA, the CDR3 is TGTGCCAGTAGTAGGTTTCGGCAGGGGGATGAAAAACTGTTTTTT. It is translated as CASSRFRQGDEKLFF.

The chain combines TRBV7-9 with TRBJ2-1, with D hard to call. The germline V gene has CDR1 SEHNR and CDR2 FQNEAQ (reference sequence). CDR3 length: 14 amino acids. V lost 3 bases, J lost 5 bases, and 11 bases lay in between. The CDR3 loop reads CASSLNGGNNEQFF. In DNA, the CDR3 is TGTGCCAGCAGCTTGAACGGTGGGAACAATGAGCAGTTCTTC.

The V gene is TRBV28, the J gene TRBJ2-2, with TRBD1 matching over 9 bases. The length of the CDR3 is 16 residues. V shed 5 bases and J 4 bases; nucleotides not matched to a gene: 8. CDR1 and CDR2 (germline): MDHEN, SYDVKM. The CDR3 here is CASSPGQGRFTGELFF. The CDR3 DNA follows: TGTGCCAGCAGTCCCGGACAGGGGAGGTTCACCGGGGAGCTGTTTTTT.

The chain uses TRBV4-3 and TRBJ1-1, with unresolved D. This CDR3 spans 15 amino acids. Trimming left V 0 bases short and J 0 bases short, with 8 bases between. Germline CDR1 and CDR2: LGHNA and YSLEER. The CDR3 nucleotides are TGCGCCAGCAGCCAAGATTGGGCGATGAACACTGAAGCTTTCTTT. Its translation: CASSQDWAMNTEAFF.

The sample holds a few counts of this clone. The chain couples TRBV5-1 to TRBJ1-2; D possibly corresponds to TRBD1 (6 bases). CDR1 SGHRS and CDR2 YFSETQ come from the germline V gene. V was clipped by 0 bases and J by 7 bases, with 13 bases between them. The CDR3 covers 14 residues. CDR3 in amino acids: CASSLVQGQIGYTF. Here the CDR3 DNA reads TGCGCCAGCAGCTTGGTCCAGGGGCAAATTGGCTACACCTTC.